The entry below describes one TCR beta chain. Some clones are missing from TCRdb's copy, which holds only in-frame ones; the method was immunoSEQ multiplex PCR. The repertoire holds 45,000 to 60,000 clones, with 94% as singletons. This sample was taken from a study of control samples from healthy donors and cancer patients. Trimming stripped 6 bases from V and 0 bases from J, with 11 bases between. Looked up from germline, CDR1 is ENHRY and CDR2 is SYGVKD. The CDR3 totals 14 residues. The clonotype was recovered from a young man in good health. Sequenced: blood. V is TRBV10-3 and J is TRBJ1-1; perhaps TRBD1 as D (5 bases). The CDR3 is CAISGTDLNTEAFF. The CDR3 DNA reads TGTGCCATCAGCGGGACGGACCTGAACACTGAAGCTTTCTTT.